A selection of T cell receptor beta chains follows, all from one sample in a study of identical twins. MiXCR, applied by TCRdb to the 5' RACE reads, yields one record per CDR3 protein. The sample consists of some 1,700,000 distinct CDR3 sequences, less than 40% of them appearing once. Input material: cord blood. All receptors come from a newborn girl in good health. Both conserved end residues are part of each CDR3. A D gene is named only where the DNA matches it firmly. The listing skips clone size in some rows; elsewhere it reads once, few, many or a size class.

CDR3 length	clone size	V gene	J gene	D gene	CDR3 DNA	CDR3 protein
14	NA	TRBV2	TRBJ1-2	NA	TGTGCCAGCAGAGGGGGGCAGGGAAACTATGGCTACACCTTC	CASRGGQGNYGYTF
14	NA	TRBV7-7	TRBJ2-1	NA	TGTGCTCTTACCGGGAATCGGCACCAAGAGACCCAGTTCTTC	CALTGNRHQETQFF
13	few	TRBV6-1	TRBJ2-7	TRBD2	TGTGCCAGCTTCGGGACTAGCGGGTACGAGCAGTACTTC	CASFGTSGYEQYF
15	many	TRBV5-1	TRBJ2-7	TRBD2	TGCGCCAGCAGCTCCGGGACTAGCGGACCCTACGAGCAGTACTTC	CASSSGTSGPYEQYF
12	many	TRBV3-1	TRBJ2-7	NA	TGTGCCAGCAGCCAAGCTCACTACGAGCAGTACTTC	CASSQAHYEQYF
14	few	TRBV6-5	TRBJ2-3	NA	TGTGCCAGCAGTTACCGACTAATCACAGATACGCAGTATTTT	CASSYRLITDTQYF
15	NA	TRBV2	TRBJ1-5	NA	TGTGCCAGCAGTGAAACAGGACAGAGCAATCAGCCCCAGCATTTT	CASSETGQSNQPQHF
10	many	TRBV20-1	TRBJ1-2	NA	TGCAGTGTCCGGAACTATGGCTACACCTTC	CSVRNYGYTF
15	NA	TRBV3-1	TRBJ1-1	NA	TGTGCCAGCAGCCAAGGGGGGGCCATGAACACTGAAGCTTTCTTT	CASSQGGAMNTEAFF
14	NA	TRBV5-5	TRBJ1-1	NA	TGTGCCAGCAGCTTTCGGGGACATAACACTGAAGCTTTCTTT	CASSFRGHNTEAFF
14	NA	TRBV20-1	TRBJ1-5	NA	TGCAGTGCTAGAAGCAGGTTTAGCAATCAGCCCCAGCATTTT	CSARSRFSNQPQHF
14	NA	TRBV2	TRBJ2-2	NA	TGTGCCAGCAGTGGCGGGACGAACACCGGGGAGCTGTTTTTT	CASSGGTNTGELFF
14	few	TRBV20-1	TRBJ2-1	NA	TGCAGTGCTAGACAAATGGGGTACTACAATGAGCAGTTCTTC	CSARQMGYYNEQFF